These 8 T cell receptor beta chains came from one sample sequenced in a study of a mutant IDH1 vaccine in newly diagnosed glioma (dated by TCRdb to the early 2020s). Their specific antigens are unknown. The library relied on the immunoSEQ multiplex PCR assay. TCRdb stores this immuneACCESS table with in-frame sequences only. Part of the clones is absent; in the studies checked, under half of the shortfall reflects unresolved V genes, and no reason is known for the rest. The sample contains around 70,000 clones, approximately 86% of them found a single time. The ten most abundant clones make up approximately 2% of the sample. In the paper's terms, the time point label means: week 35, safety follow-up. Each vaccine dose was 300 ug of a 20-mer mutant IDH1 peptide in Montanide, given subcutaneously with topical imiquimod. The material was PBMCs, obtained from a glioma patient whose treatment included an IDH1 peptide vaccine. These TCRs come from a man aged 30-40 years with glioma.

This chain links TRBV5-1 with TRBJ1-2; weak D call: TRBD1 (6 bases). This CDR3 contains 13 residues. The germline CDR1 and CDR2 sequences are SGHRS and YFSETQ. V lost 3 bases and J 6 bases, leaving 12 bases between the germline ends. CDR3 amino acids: CASSSDSPNGYTF. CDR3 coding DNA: TGCGCCAGCAGCTCGGACAGTCCTAATGGCTACACCTTC.

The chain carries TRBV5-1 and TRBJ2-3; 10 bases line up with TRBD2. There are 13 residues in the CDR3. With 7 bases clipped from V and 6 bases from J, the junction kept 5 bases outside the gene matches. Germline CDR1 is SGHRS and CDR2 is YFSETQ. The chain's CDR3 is CASGAGGRDTQYF. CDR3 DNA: TGCGCCAGCGGAGCGGGGGGGCGGGATACGCAGTATTTT.

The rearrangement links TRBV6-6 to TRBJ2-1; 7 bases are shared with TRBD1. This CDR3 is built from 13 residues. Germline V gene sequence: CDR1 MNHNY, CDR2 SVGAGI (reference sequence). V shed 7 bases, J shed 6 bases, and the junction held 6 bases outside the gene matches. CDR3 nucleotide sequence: TGTGCCAGCAAAAGACAGGGTGGCAATGAGCAGTTCTTC. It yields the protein CASKRQGGNEQFF.

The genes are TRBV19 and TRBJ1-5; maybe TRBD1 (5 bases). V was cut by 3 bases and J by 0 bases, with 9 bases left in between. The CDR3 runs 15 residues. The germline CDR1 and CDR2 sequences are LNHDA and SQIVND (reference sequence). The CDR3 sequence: CASSIQGYSNQPQHF. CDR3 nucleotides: TGTGCCAGTAGTATTCAGGGTTATAGCAATCAGCCCCAGCATTTT.

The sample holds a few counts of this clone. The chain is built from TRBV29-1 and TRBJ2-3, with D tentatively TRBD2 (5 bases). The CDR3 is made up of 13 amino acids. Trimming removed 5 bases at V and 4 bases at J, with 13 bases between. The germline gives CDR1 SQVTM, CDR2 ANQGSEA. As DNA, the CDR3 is TGCAGCGTTTCCCGGGATACATCAGATACGCAGTATTTT. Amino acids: CSVSRDTSDTQYF.

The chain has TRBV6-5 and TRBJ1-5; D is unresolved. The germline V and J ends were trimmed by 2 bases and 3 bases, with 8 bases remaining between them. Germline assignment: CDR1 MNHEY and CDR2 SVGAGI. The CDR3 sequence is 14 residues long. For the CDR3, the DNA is TGTGCCAGCAGTTACAGGGCCAACAATCAGCCCCAGCATTTT. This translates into CASSYRANNQPQHF.

The CDR3 protein is CASGETGANSPLHF. In DNA form, the CDR3 reads TGTGCCAGCGGTGAGACAGGGGCCAATTCACCCCTCCACTTT. The genes are TRBV5-4 and TRBJ1-6; TRBD1 matches 8 bases. The germline CDR1 and CDR2 sequences are SGHNT and YYREEE (reference sequence). This CDR3 is 14 amino acids long. The ends lost 7 bases at V and 7 bases at J; junction bases unmatched: 7.

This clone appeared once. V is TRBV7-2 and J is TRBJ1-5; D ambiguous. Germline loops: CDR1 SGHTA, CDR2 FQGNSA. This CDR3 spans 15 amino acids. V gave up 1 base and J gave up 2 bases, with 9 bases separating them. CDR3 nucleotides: TGTGCCAGCAGCTTAGTTACAAACGGCAATCAGCCCCAGCATTTT. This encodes CASSLVTNGNQPQHF. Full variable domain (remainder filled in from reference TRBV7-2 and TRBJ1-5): GAGVSQSPSNKVTEKGKDVELRCDPISGHTALYWYRQSLGQGLEFLIYFQGNSAPDKSGLPSDRFSAERTGGSVSTLTIQRTQQEDSAVYLCASSLVTNGNQPQHFGDGTRLSIL.